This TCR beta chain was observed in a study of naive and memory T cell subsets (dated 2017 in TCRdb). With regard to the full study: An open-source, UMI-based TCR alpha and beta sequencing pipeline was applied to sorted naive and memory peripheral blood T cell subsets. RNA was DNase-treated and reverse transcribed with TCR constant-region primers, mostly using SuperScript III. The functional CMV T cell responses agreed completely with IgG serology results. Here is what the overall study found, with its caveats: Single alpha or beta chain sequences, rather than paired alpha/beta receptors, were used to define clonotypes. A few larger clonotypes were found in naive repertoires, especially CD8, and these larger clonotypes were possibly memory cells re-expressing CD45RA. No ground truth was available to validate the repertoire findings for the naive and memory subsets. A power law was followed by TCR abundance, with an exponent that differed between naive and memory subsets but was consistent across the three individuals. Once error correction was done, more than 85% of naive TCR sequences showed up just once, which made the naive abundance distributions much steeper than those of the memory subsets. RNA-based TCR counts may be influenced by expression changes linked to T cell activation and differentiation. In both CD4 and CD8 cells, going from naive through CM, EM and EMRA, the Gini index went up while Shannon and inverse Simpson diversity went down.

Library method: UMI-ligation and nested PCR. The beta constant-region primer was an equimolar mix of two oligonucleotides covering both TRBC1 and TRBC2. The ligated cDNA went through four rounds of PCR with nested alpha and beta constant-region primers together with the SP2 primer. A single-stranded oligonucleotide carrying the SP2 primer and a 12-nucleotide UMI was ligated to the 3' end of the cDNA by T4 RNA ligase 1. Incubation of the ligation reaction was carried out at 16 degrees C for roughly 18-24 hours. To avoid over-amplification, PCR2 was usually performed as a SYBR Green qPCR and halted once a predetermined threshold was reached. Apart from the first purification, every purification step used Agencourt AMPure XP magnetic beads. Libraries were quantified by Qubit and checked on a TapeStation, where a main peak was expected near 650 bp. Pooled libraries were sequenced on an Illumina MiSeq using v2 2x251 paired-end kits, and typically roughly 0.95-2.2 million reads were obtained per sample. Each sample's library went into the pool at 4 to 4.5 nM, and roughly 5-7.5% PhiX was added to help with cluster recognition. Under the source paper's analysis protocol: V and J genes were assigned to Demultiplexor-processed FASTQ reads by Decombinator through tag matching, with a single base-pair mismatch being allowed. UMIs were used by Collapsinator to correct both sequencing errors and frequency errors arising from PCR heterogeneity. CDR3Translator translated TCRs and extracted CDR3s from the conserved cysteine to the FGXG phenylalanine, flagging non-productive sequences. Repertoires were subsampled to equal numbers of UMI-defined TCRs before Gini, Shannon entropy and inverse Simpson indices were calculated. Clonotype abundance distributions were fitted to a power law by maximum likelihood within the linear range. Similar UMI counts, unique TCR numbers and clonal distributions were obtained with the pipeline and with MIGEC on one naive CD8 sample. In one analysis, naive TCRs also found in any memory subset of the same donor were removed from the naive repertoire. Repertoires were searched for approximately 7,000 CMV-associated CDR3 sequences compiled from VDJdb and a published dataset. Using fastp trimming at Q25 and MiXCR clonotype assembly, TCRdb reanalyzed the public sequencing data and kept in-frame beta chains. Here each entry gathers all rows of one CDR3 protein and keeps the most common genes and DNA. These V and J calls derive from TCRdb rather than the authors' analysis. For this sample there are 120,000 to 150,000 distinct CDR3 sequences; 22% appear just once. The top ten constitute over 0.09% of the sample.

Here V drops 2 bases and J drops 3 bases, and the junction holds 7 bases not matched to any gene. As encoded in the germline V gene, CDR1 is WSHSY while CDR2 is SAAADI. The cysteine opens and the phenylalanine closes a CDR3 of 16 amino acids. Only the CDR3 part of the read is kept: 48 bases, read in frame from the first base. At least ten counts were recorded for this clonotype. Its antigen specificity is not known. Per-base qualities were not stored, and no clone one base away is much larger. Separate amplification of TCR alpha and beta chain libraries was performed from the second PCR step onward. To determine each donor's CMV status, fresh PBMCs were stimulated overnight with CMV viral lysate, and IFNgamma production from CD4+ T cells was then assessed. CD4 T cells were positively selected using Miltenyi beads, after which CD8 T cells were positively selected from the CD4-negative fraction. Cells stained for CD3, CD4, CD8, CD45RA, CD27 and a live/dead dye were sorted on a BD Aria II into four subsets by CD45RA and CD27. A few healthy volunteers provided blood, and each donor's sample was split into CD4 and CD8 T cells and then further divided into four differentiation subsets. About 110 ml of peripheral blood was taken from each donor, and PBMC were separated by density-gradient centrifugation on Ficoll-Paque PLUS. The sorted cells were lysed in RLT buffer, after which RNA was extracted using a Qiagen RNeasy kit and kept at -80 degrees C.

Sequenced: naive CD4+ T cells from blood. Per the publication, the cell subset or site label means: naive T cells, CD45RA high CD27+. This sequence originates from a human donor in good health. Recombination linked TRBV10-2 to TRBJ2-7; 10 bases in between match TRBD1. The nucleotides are TGCGCCAGCAGTGAGGTGACAGGGGGCGTTTACTACGAGCAGTACTTC. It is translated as CASSEVTGGVYYEQYF.